These 5 T cell receptor beta chains came from one sample sequenced in a study of blood T cells in healthy people across ages. Combining a sample-barcoded 5' primer with a J-beta primer mix, a second PCR ran for about 7 to 12 cycles. TCRdb redid the calling of the 5' RACE reads with MiXCR, one entry per CDR3 protein. The sample shows 780,000 or so distinct CDR3 sequences, 50% to 65% of them seen only once. The material sequenced was blood. Receptors were obtained from a man older than 75 in good health.

V usage is TRBV24-1 and J usage is TRBJ2-3; 9 nucleotides align to TRBD2. Germline CDR1 reads KGHDR; CDR2 reads SFDVKD. This CDR3 region has 15 residues. With V trimmed by 3 bases and J by 14 bases, 14 bases remained unmatched. This chain's CDR3 is CATSDVAGEHRYAYF. DNA of the CDR3: TGTGCCACCAGTGATGTAGCGGGAGAACACAGATACGCGTATTTT.

Points on this clonotype: A clone one base away is much larger, so this may be a read error. The chain combines TRBV4-1 with TRBJ2-7; 7 bases are shared with TRBD1. CDR3 length: 15 amino acids. CDR1 and CDR2 from the germline V gene are MGHRA and YSYEKL. Trimming took 8 bases from V and 2 from J; bases not matched to a gene: 12. CDR3 protein: CASPSVTGLTYEQYF. The CDR3, as DNA: TGCGCCAGCCCTTCCGTGACAGGGCTAACCTACGAGCAGTACTTC.

This clonotype was detected only a few times. The V and J genes are TRBV7-9 and TRBJ2-1, with D perhaps matching TRBD2 (5 bases). The CDR3 has 15 residues. V lost 1 base and J lost 2, with 9 bases in between. In germline, CDR1 is SEHNR, CDR2 FQNEAQ (reference sequence). The CDR3 region has the DNA TGTGCCAGCAGCTTAGGGGGAGTAACCTACAATGAGCAGTTCTTC. This codes for CASSLGGVTYNEQFF.

The chain joins TRBV20-1 to TRBJ2-7; no definite D call. The V and J ends lost 0 bases and 3 bases respectively, with 6 bases between them. The length of the CDR3 is 12 residues. Germline CDR1 reads DFQATT; CDR2 reads SNEGSKA (reference sequence). CDR3 coding DNA: TGCAGTGCTAGAGATCTAGGCTACGAGCAGTACTTC. Protein: CSARDLGYEQYF.

This sequence joins TRBV27 and TRBJ2-7; maybe TRBD2 (6 bases). Trimming stripped 2 bases from V and 3 bases from J, with 14 bases between. Looked up from germline, CDR1 is MNHEY and CDR2 is SMNVEV (reference sequence). This CDR3 has 15 residues. CDR3: CASSLRGGIDYEQYF. Written as DNA, the CDR3 is TGTGCCAGCAGTTTAAGGGGCGGGATAGACTACGAGCAGTACTTC.